These T cell receptor beta chains were read from a single sample in a study of CD4 T cells in relation to SARS-CoV-2 and coronaviruses. Sequencing used immunoSEQ multiplex PCR; TCRdb keeps in-frame clones, though not all of them. This table has roughly 43,000 clones, almost 85% appearing once. No antigen has been identified for these receptors. Sample: naive CD4+ T cells from PBMCs, cultured in vitro. The receptors come from an adult with COVID-19. The CDR3 runs from the conserved cysteine through the conserved F or W. A D gene is named only where the DNA matches it firmly. Expanded clones get a size class; other rows say once, few or many, or leave the size out.

v_call: TRBV18; d_call: .; j_call: TRBJ2-3; clone_size: few; cdr3_aa: CASSPPSTDTQYF; cdr3_nt: TGTGCCAGCTCACCACCGAGCACAGATACGCAGTATTTT
v_call: TRBV5-1; d_call: .; j_call: TRBJ2-3; clone_size: once; cdr3_aa: CASSLDPTDTQYF; cdr3_nt: TGCGCCAGCAGCTTGGACCCCACAGATACGCAGTATTTT
v_call: TRBV11-2; d_call: .; j_call: TRBJ2-7; clone_size: .; cdr3_aa: CASSLWRGHEQYF; cdr3_nt: TGTGCCAGCAGCTTATGGAGGGGCCACGAGCAGTACTTC
v_call: TRBV9; d_call: TRBD1; j_call: TRBJ2-7; clone_size: .; cdr3_aa: CASSVAGQGVYEQYF; cdr3_nt: TGTGCCAGCAGCGTAGCGGGACAGGGGGTATACGAGCAGTACTTC
v_call: TRBV19; d_call: TRBD2; j_call: TRBJ2-3; clone_size: .; cdr3_aa: CASRSSSGRSSTDTQYF; cdr3_nt: TGTGCCAGTAGGTCGTCTAGCGGGAGGAGCAGCACAGATACGCAGTATTTT
v_call: TRBV3-1/TRBV3-2; d_call: .; j_call: TRBJ1-4; clone_size: .; cdr3_aa: CASSQREATNEKLFF; cdr3_nt: TGTGCCAGCAGCCAAAGAGAAGCAACTAATGAAAAACTGTTTTTT
v_call: TRBV7-8; d_call: .; j_call: TRBJ1-2; clone_size: .; cdr3_aa: CASSTRWGPPVEGYTF; cdr3_nt: TGTGCCAGCAGCACCCGGTGGGGGCCTCCAGTAGAAGGCTACACCTTC
v_call: TRBV5-4; d_call: .; j_call: TRBJ2-5; clone_size: .; cdr3_aa: CASSLIAGPQETQYF; cdr3_nt: TGTGCCAGCAGCTTGATCGCAGGGCCGCAAGAGACCCAGTACTTC
v_call: TRBV6-5; d_call: .; j_call: TRBJ1-6; clone_size: .; cdr3_aa: CASSLIGGSPLHF; cdr3_nt: TGTGCCAGCAGTTTGATCGGGGGTTCACCCCTCCACTTT
v_call: TRBV7-9; d_call: .; j_call: TRBJ1-3; clone_size: .; cdr3_aa: CASSLVWPRARSGNTIYF; cdr3_nt: TGTGCCAGCAGCTTAGTTTGGCCACGGGCACGCTCTGGAAACACCATATATTTT
v_call: TRBV4-1; d_call: .; j_call: TRBJ2-7; clone_size: .; cdr3_aa: CASSQLPVQVESYEQYF; cdr3_nt: TGCGCCAGCAGCCAACTCCCCGTACAGGTAGAGTCCTACGAGCAGTACTTC
v_call: TRBV3-1/TRBV3-2; d_call: TRBD2; j_call: TRBJ2-5; clone_size: once; cdr3_aa: CASSQGRLAGGLKAGLIQETQYF; cdr3_nt: TGTGCCAGCAGCCAAGGGAGACTAGCGGGAGGGCTTAAAGCCGGGCTTATACAAGAGACCCAGTACTTC
v_call: TRBV15; d_call: .; j_call: TRBJ2-3; clone_size: .; cdr3_aa: CATKTSAGSSTDTQYF; cdr3_nt: TGTGCCACCAAGACGAGTGCAGGGAGTAGCACAGATACGCAGTATTTT
v_call: TRBV19; d_call: TRBD1; j_call: TRBJ2-3; clone_size: .; cdr3_aa: CASSTGADTQYF; cdr3_nt: TGTGCCAGTAGCACAGGGGCAGATACGCAGTATTTT
v_call: TRBV2; d_call: .; j_call: TRBJ1-3; clone_size: .; cdr3_aa: CASTEGLGGPGGNTIYF; cdr3_nt: TGTGCCAGCACCGAGGGGCTGGGGGGCCCTGGTGGAAACACCATATATTTT
v_call: TRBV10-2; d_call: TRBD2; j_call: TRBJ2-7; clone_size: once; cdr3_aa: CASRWGLAGEQYF; cdr3_nt: TGCGCCAGCAGGTGGGGACTAGCGGGCGAGCAGTACTTC
v_call: TRBV6-5; d_call: .; j_call: TRBJ1-6; clone_size: .; cdr3_aa: CASTDPPTPLHF; cdr3_nt: TGTGCCAGCACCGACCCCCCGACACCCCTCCACTTT
v_call: TRBV5-1; d_call: TRBD1; j_call: TRBJ2-3; clone_size: .; cdr3_aa: CASSRDRSSTDTQYF; cdr3_nt: TGCGCCAGCAGCCGGGACAGATCGTCCACAGATACGCAGTATTTT
v_call: TRBV19; d_call: .; j_call: TRBJ1-4; clone_size: .; cdr3_aa: CASSKQGSEKLFF; cdr3_nt: TGTGCCAGTAGTAAACAGGGTTCTGAAAAACTGTTTTTT
v_call: TRBV5-5; d_call: .; j_call: TRBJ2-7; clone_size: once; cdr3_aa: CASSLLPDTYEQYF; cdr3_nt: TGTGCCAGCAGCTTGTTACCGGATACCTACGAGCAGTACTTC
v_call: TRBV18; d_call: .; j_call: TRBJ1-4; clone_size: .; cdr3_aa: CASSLQRINEKLFF; cdr3_nt: TGTGCCAGCTCACTACAGAGAATTAATGAAAAACTGTTTTTT
v_call: TRBV7-3; d_call: .; j_call: TRBJ2-5; clone_size: .; cdr3_aa: CASSLIEQETQYF; cdr3_nt: TGTGCCAGCAGCTTAATAGAACAAGAGACCCAGTACTTC